This TCR beta chain emerged from a study of blood T cell repertoires in COVID-19. V lost 3 bases, J lost 4 bases, and 13 bases lay in between. The CDR3 is 15 residues long. Germline V gene sequence: CDR1 SGHVS, CDR2 FNYEAQ. Profiling relied on immunoSEQ multiplex PCR, and the TCRdb table lists in-frame clones only, not all of them. The sample has approximately 35,000 clones, 90% to 95% seen once. Specimen: peripheral blood. This sequence originates from a human donor in a cohort sampled during active COVID-19. The chain employs TRBV7-6 and TRBJ2-1, with a possible D match to TRBD2 (6 bases). The CDR3 region is CASSLRLAAYNEQFF. CDR3 sequence (DNA): TGTGCCAGCAGCTTGAGGTTAGCGGCTTACAATGAGCAGTTCTTC.